Presented here are 30 T cell receptor beta chains from one specimen sequenced in a study of blood T cell repertoires in COVID-19. The repertoire was sequenced with immunoSEQ multiplex PCR; TCRdb's copy has only in-frame clones and lacks some. The data hold tens of thousands of clones, with about 82% observed a single time. The sequencing sample was made of peripheral blood. Receptor source: a human donor in a cohort sampled during active COVID-19.

This sequence joins TRBV7-3 and TRBJ2-3; 12 nucleotides match TRBD2. V was clipped by 4 bases and J by 2 bases; unmatched bases: 4. CDR3 length equals 16 residues. Germline assignment: CDR1 SGHTA and CDR2 FQGTGA. For the CDR3, the DNA is TGTGCCAGCAGCTCGGGACTAGCGGGTTTCACAGATACGCAGTATTTT. Protein sequence: CASSSGLAGFTDTQYF.

J is TRBJ1-5 and V is TRBV6-1; D is possibly TRBD1 (6 bases). Germline V gene lookup returns CDR1 MNHNS and CDR2 SASEGT. The CDR3 sequence is 15 residues long. The V gene lost 2 bases and the J gene lost 7 bases, with 15 bases spanning the gap. DNA for the CDR3: TGTGCCAGCAGTGAATTAACAGGGAACAGCCAGCCCCAGCATTTT. As protein: CASSELTGNSQPQHF.

The rearrangement links TRBV6-1 to TRBJ2-1, with D perhaps matching TRBD1 (6 bases). Germline CDR1 and CDR2: MNHNS and SASEGT. Trimming took 2 bases from V and 9 from J, leaving 11 bases between them. The CDR3 has 13 amino acids. The CDR3 protein is CASSELGAGEQFF. For the CDR3, the DNA is TGTGCCAGCAGTGAACTGGGGGCGGGTGAGCAGTTCTTC.

V and J are TRBV4-3 and TRBJ2-7; TRBD1 is a possible D gene (5 bases). The length of the CDR3 is 14 residues. Trimming stripped 1 base from V and 3 bases from J, with 10 bases between. CDR1 and CDR2 (germline): LGHNA, YSLEER. The CDR3 protein is CASSQGGLGYEQYF. The CDR3 nucleotides read TGCGCCAGCAGCCAAGGGGGCCTCGGCTACGAGCAGTACTTC.

Written as DNA, the CDR3 is TGTGCCAGCATGCGGGACAGGGGCTCCAATGAGCAGTTCTTC. Translation gives CASMRDRGSNEQFF. This chain uses TRBV6-5 with TRBJ2-1, with TRBD1 matching over 10 bases. V gave up 7 bases and J gave up 6 bases; unmatched junction bases: 6. This CDR3 spans 14 amino acids. Germline V gene lookup returns CDR1 MNHEY and CDR2 SVGAGI.

The rearrangement uses TRBV15 and TRBJ2-3, with D possibly being TRBD2 (6 bases). The V end was cut by 5 bases, the J end by 6 bases, with 18 bases between. Germline V gives CDR1 LNHNV, CDR2 YYDKDF (reference sequence). The CDR3 runs to 15 residues. The CDR3 nucleotides read TGTGCCACCAGCGGAGGGCCAAGGCCAGGGGATACGCAGTATTTT. Translation: CATSGGPRPGDTQYF.

The rearrangement links TRBV6-2 or TRBV6-3 to TRBJ2-7; 9 bases match TRBD2. J was trimmed by 3 bases and V by 3 bases; bases with no gene match: 3. Germline lookup yields CDR1 MNHEY and CDR2 SVGEGT. The CDR3 spans 14 residues. The CDR3, as DNA: TGTGCCAGCAGTTATCGGCGGGAGGGCTACGAGCAGTACTTC. This translates into CASSYRREGYEQYF.

V usage is TRBV10-3 and J usage is TRBJ2-1; D is possibly TRBD2 (6 bases). Between the trimmed V and J ends, which lost 1 base and 5 bases, there was a span of 12 bases. The CDR3 runs 15 residues. The germline gives CDR1 ENHRY, CDR2 SYGVKD. This CDR3 reads CAISEFRGTDNEQFF. CDR3 DNA: TGTGCCATCAGTGAGTTCCGGGGGACCGACAATGAGCAGTTCTTC.

The genes are TRBV12-3 or TRBV12-4 and TRBJ1-4, with 8 bases aligning to TRBD1. The trim removed 0 bases at V and 11 bases at J, leaving 2 bases unmatched. This CDR3 region has 13 residues. The CDR3, as DNA: TGTGCCAGCAGTTTAGCAGACAGGGGCAAACTGTTTTTT. The encoded protein is CASSLADRGKLFF.

This chain uses TRBV3-1 (or the pseudogene TRBV3-2) with TRBJ2-5; TRBD2 matches 8 bases. V lost 1 base to trimming and J lost 4 bases; unmatched junction nucleotides: 2. CDR3 length: 14 amino acids. The germline CDR1 and CDR2 sequences are LGHDT and YNNKEL (reference sequence). Here the CDR3 DNA reads TGTGCCAGCAGCCAAGCGAGCGGGAGAGAGACCCAGTACTTC. Its protein is CASSQASGRETQYF.

The chain joins TRBV4-3 to TRBJ1-6; 7 positions match TRBD1. The CDR3 is 16 amino acids. The V segment lost 4 bases and the J segment 4 bases; nucleotides outside the gene matches: 7. Germline V gene lookup returns CDR1 LGHNA and CDR2 YSLEER. The CDR3 nucleotides read TGCGCCAGCAGCCTCGGGACAGCGGATTATAATTCACCCCTCCACTTT. This codes for CASSLGTADYNSPLHF.

A few counts support this clone. CDR3 residues: CATSRDFGRAEQYF. The CDR3 DNA reads as TGTGCCACCAGCAGAGATTTTGGGAGGGCCGAGCAGTACTTC. The genes are TRBV15 and TRBJ2-7; the match to TRBD2 covers 7 bases. CDR3 length: 14 amino acids. Trimming cost V 0 bases and J 6 bases; bases outside gene matches: 5. Germline CDR1 reads LNHNV; CDR2 reads YYDKDF (reference sequence).

CDR3 nucleotide sequence: TGTGCCAGCTGGGGACAGGGGGCAGGTAGTGGAAATGGCTACACCTTC. Its protein product is CASWGQGAGSGNGYTF. The chain uses TRBV19 and TRBJ1-2; 12 bases agree with TRBD1. J was trimmed by 6 bases and V by 9 bases; bases with no gene match: 14. The CDR3 runs to 16 residues. Germline CDR1 and CDR2: LNHDA and SQIVND (reference sequence). Based on the CDR3 plus reference TRBV19 and TRBJ1-2, the full variable domain is DGGITQSPKYLFRKEGQNVTLSCEQNLNHDAMYWYRQDPGQGLRLIYYSQIVNDFQKGDIAEGYSVSREKKESFPLTVTSAQKNPTAFYLCASWGQGAGSGNGYTFGSGTRLTVV.

The chain joins TRBV25-1 to TRBJ1-5, with D perhaps TRBD1 (6 bases). The germline V and J ends were trimmed by 4 bases and 2 bases, with 9 bases remaining between them. This CDR3 spans 14 amino acids. The germline CDR1 and CDR2 sequences are MGHDK and SYGVNS. DNA for the CDR3: TGTGCCAGCAGTGTCTCAGGGGGCAATCAGCCCCAGCATTTT. It codes for CASSVSGGNQPQHF.

The V gene is TRBV27, the J gene TRBJ2-5; 11 bases line up with TRBD1. With 5 bases clipped from V and 2 bases from J, the junction kept 4 bases outside the gene matches. Germline-derived CDR1 and CDR2 are MNHEY and SMNVEV (reference sequence). This CDR3 is built from 15 residues. This chain's CDR3 is CASSGRDRGQETQYF. CDR3 DNA sequence: TGTGCCAGCAGTGGTAGGGACAGGGGGCAAGAGACCCAGTACTTC.

The rearrangement links TRBV7-9 to TRBJ2-1, with no clear D. V was pared by 3 bases and J by 9 bases, with 9 bases between. The CDR3 length is 12 residues. Germline CDR1 is SEHNR and CDR2 is FQNEAQ (reference sequence). In DNA form, the CDR3 reads TGTGCCAGCAGCTTCAGCCCGGGTGAGCAGTTCTTC. Protein product: CASSFSPGEQFF.

V gene TRBV6-4 combines with J gene TRBJ2-6; D unresolved. Trimming took off 8 bases at V and 2 bases at J, with 10 bases between the two ends. The CDR3 has 14 residues. Germline-derived CDR1 and CDR2 are MRHNA and SNTAGT. CDR3 loop: CASGRSAGANVLTF. As DNA, the CDR3 is TGTGCCAGCGGCAGAAGCGCTGGGGCCAACGTCCTGACTTTC.

The chain couples TRBV10-3 to TRBJ2-3, with D maybe TRBD1 (6 bases). Germline values: CDR1 ENHRY, CDR2 SYGVKD. CDR3 size: 14 residues. The V end lost 7 bases, the J end lost 2 bases, and 13 bases lay between the germline ends. The CDR3 bases are TGTGCCATCACCCCAGGGGTCGTCACAGATACGCAGTATTTT. This encodes CAITPGVVTDTQYF.

V gene TRBV6-2 or TRBV6-3 combines with J gene TRBJ2-4; D may be TRBD2 (5 bases). This CDR3 comprises 16 residues. Germline V gene sequence: CDR1 MNHEY, CDR2 SVGEGT. Trimming took 0 bases from V and 1 from J, leaving 10 bases between them. As DNA, the CDR3 is TGTGCCAGCAGTTACTCGAGCGGCAGGGCCAAAAACATTCAGTACTTC. Protein sequence: CASSYSSGRAKNIQYF.

The chain employs TRBV2 and TRBJ2-1, with D possibly matching TRBD1 (6 bases). The germline V gene encodes CDR1 SNHLY and CDR2 FYNNEI. V was shortened by 6 bases and J by 10 bases, with 10 bases between the two germline ends. This CDR3 is 11 amino acids long. Here the CDR3 DNA reads TGTGCCAGCAGGAGGGGGAGCGAGCAGTTCTTC. Its translation: CASRRGSEQFF.

This rearrangement joins TRBV29-1 to TRBJ2-2, with 7 bases that match TRBD1. The CDR3 covers 14 residues. The trim removed 3 bases at V and 7 bases at J, leaving 8 bases unmatched. In germline, CDR1 is SQVTM, CDR2 ANQGSEA. The CDR3 nucleotides read TGCAGCGTTGAGACAGGGAACGAGGTCGGGGAGCTGTTTTTT. This codes for CSVETGNEVGELFF.

The chain combines TRBV27 with TRBJ1-6; 7 positions agree with TRBD1. The V gene's germline CDR1 is MNHEY and CDR2 SMNVEV (reference sequence). V lost 4 bases to trimming and J lost 11 bases; unmatched junction nucleotides: 5. The CDR3 is made up of 13 amino acids. The CDR3 here is CASSWDSKTPLHF. In DNA form, the CDR3 reads TGTGCCAGCAGTTGGGACAGCAAGACACCCCTCCACTTT.

V usage is TRBV11-2 and J usage is TRBJ2-7; TRBD1 agrees at 8 bases. Trimming took 2 bases from V and 3 from J; bases not matched to a gene: 9. The length of the CDR3 is 16 residues. Germline loops: CDR1 SGHAT, CDR2 FQNNGV. The CDR3 region is CASSLSMAGQGYEQYF. The CDR3 bases are TGTGCCAGCAGCTTAAGTATGGCTGGACAGGGCTACGAGCAGTACTTC.

The chain links TRBV27 to TRBJ2-7; 7 nucleotides agree with TRBD1. CDR1 is MNHEY and CDR2 is SMNVEV in the germline V gene (reference sequence). Trimming at V came to 5 bases and at J to 0 bases, leaving 10 bases not matched to a gene. The CDR3 contains 16 residues. Here the CDR3 DNA reads TGTGCCAGCAGTCCTACAACCGGGACAGCCTCCTACGAGCAGTACTTC. Residues: CASSPTTGTASYEQYF.

The V and J genes are TRBV19 and TRBJ2-5; D might be TRBD1 (6 bases). V lost 6 bases to trimming and J lost 5 bases, with 13 bases between them. CDR3 size: 13 residues. CDR1 LNHDA and CDR2 SQIVND come from the germline V gene (reference sequence). CDR3 nucleotides: TGTGCCAGTAGCTACAGGGTTACGGAGACCCAGTACTTC. This encodes CASSYRVTETQYF.

Here the CDR3 DNA reads TGTGCCAGCAGTGGACTAGCGGGAGTACGCAATGAGCAGTTCTTC. Its protein is CASSGLAGVRNEQFF. This chain uses TRBV2 with TRBJ2-1, with TRBD2 identical over 12 bases. The CDR3 is 15 residues long. Germline CDR1 SNHLY, CDR2 FYNNEI. Unmatched junction bases numbered 4, after V lost 4 bases and J lost 6 bases.

The V gene is TRBV27, the J gene TRBJ2-7; D is possibly TRBD2 (7 bases). The CDR3 is 14 amino acids. V was clipped by 6 bases and J by 5 bases, with 17 bases between them. Germline CDR1 MNHEY, CDR2 SMNVEV (reference sequence). The CDR3 protein is CASSLLGGGDEQYF. DNA of the CDR3: TGTGCCAGCAGCCTCCTTGGAGGGGGGGACGAGCAGTACTTC.

This clone occurred once. The rearrangement uses TRBV9 and TRBJ2-5; the D gene is possibly TRBD2 (6 bases). This CDR3 comprises 13 residues. Trimming took off 3 bases at V and 2 bases at J, with 8 bases between the two ends. CDR1 is SGDLS and CDR2 is YYNGEE in the germline V gene. The CDR3 DNA reads TGTGCCAGCAGCGGGAGGGCGCAAGAGACCCAGTACTTC. The encoded protein is CASSGRAQETQYF. Full variable domain (remainder filled in from reference TRBV9 and TRBJ2-5): DSGVTQTPKHLITATGQRVTLRCSPRSGDLSVYWYQQSLDQGLQFLIQYYNGEERAKGNILERFSAQQFPDLHSELNLSSLELGDSALYFCASSGRAQETQYFGPGTRLLVL.

The rearrangement links TRBV10-2 to TRBJ2-5; 11 nucleotides agree with TRBD1. The CDR3 is made up of 16 amino acids. Germline V lookup: CDR1 WSHSY, CDR2 SAAADI. With V trimmed by 6 bases and J by 5 bases, 11 bases remained unmatched. The CDR3 coding sequence is TGCGCCAGCAGGGAACCGGGACAGGGGGTAGGGGAGACCCAGTACTTC. Its protein product is CASREPGQGVGETQYF.

V and J are TRBV28 and TRBJ2-7, with 9 nucleotides matching TRBD1. There are 14 residues in the CDR3. Germline values: CDR1 MDHEN, CDR2 SYDVKM. The trim removed 6 bases at V and 4 bases at J, leaving 7 bases unmatched. CDR3 amino acids: CASRPHDRGYEQYF. In nucleotides, the CDR3 is TGTGCCAGCAGGCCCCATGACAGGGGGTACGAGCAGTACTTC.